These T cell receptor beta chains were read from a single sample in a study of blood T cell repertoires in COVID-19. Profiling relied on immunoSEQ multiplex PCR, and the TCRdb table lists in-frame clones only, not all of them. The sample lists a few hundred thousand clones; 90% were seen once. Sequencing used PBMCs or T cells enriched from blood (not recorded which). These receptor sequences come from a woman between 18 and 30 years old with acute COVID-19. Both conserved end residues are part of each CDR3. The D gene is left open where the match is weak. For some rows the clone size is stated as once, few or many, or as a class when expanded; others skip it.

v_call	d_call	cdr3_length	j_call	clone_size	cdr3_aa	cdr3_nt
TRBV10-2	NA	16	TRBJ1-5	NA	CASSESSRGKHQPQHF	TGCGCCAGCAGTGAGTCTTCTAGGGGAAAGCATCAGCCCCAGCATTTT
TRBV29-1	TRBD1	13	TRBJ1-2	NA	CSVAQGSGVGYTF	TGCAGCGTTGCACAGGGGTCCGGAGTTGGCTACACCTTC
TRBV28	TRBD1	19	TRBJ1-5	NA	CASSIPGQGRGRGNQPQHF	TGTGCCAGCAGTATCCCGGGACAGGGACGGGGAAGAGGCAATCAGCCCCAGCATTTT
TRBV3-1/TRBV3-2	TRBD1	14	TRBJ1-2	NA	CASSQQGQGYGYTF	TGTGCCAGCAGCCAACAAGGACAGGGATATGGCTACACCTTC
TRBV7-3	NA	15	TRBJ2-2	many	CASSLHGANTGELFF	TGTGCCAGCAGCTTACATGGAGCTAACACCGGGGAGCTGTTTTTT
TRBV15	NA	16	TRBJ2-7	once	CATSRAPGTGTYEQYF	TGTGCCACCAGCAGAGCCCCAGGAACAGGGACCTACGAGCAGTACTTC
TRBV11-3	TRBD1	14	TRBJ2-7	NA	CASSSDRGTYEQYF	TGTGCCAGCAGCTCGGACAGGGGGACCTACGAGCAGTACTTC
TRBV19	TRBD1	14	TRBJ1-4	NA	CASRSGTGNEKLFF	TGTGCCAGTAGATCCGGGACAGGGAACGAAAAACTGTTTTTT
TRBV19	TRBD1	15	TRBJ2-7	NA	CASRRGGQGINEQYF	TGTGCCAGTAGACGAGGGGGACAGGGGATAAACGAGCAGTACTTC
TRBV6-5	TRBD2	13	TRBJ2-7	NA	CASRPGTMHEQYF	TGTGCCAGCAGACCCGGGACTATGCACGAGCAGTACTTC
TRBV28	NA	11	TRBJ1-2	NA	CAGSGVGGYTF	TGTGCCGGGTCGGGGGTAGGAGGCTACACCTTC
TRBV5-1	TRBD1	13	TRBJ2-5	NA	CASSKDRGETQYF	TGCGCCAGCAGCAAAGACAGGGGAGAGACCCAGTACTTC
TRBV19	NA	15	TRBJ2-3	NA	CASSPGVPGADTQYF	TGTGCCAGTAGTCCCGGGGTTCCCGGGGCAGATACGCAGTATTTT
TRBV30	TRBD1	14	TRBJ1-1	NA	CAWRGTGMNTEAFF	TGTGCCTGGAGGGGGACAGGGATGAACACTGAAGCTTTCTTT
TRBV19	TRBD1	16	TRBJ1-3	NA	CASARDRLRSGNTIYF	TGTGCCAGTGCAAGGGACAGGTTGAGGTCTGGAAACACCATATATTTT
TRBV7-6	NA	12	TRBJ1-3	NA	CASSSGRNTIYF	TGTGCCAGCAGCTCGGGGAGAAACACCATATATTTT
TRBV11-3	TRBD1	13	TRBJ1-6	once	CASSRQGGSPLHF	TGTGCCAGCAGCCGACAGGGAGGTTCACCCCTCCACTTT
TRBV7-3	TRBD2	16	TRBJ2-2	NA	CASSLWSGRASRELFF	TGTGCCAGCAGCCTATGGAGCGGGAGGGCCTCTCGGGAGCTGTTTTTT
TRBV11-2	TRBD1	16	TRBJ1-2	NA	CASSLGDRGGLYGYTF	TGTGCCAGCAGCTTAGGGGACAGGGGGGGCCTCTATGGCTACACCTTC
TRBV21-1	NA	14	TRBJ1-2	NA	CASSKDAYSYGYTF	TGTGCCAGCAGCAAAGACGCCTATTCCTATGGCTACACCTTC
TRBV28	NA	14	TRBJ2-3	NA	CASSPHDRADTQYF	TGTGCCAGCAGTCCGCACGATCGGGCAGATACGCAGTATTTT
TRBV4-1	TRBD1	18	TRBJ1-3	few	CASSHALYRDREADTIYF	TGCGCCAGCAGCCATGCTCTCTACCGGGACAGGGAAGCGGACACCATATATTTT
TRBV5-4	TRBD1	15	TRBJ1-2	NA	CASSSDQDRVYGYTF	TGTGCCAGCAGCTCCGACCAGGACAGGGTCTATGGCTACACCTTC
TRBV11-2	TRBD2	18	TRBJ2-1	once	CASSSLAGGIRGGFEQFF	TGTGCCAGCAGCTCGTTAGCGGGAGGGATACGAGGTGGATTCGAGCAGTTCTTC
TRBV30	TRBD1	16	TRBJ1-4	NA	CAWSPRTGGTNEKLFF	TGTGCCTGGAGTCCCCGGACAGGGGGGACTAATGAAAAACTGTTTTTT
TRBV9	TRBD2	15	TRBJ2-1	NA	CASSEGTSGIGEQFF	TGTGCCAGCAGCGAGGGGACTAGCGGGATCGGTGAGCAGTTCTTC
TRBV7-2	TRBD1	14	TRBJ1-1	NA	CASSRTGGNTEAFF	TGTGCCAGCAGCCGTACAGGGGGCAACACTGAAGCTTTCTTT